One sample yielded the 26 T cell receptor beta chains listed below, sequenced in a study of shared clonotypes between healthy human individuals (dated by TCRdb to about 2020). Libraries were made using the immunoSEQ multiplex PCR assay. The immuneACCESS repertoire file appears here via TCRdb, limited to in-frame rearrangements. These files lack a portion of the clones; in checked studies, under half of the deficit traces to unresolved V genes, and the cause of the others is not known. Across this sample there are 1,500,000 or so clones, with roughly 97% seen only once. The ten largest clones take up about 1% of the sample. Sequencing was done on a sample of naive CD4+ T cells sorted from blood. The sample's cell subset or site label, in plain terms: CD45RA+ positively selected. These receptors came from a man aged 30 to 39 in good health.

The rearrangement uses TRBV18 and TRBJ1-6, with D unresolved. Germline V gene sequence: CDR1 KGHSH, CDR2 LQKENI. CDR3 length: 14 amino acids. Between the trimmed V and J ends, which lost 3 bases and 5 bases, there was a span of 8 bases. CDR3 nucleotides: TGTGCCAGCTCACCTGGTAAAGATAATTCACCCCTCCACTTT. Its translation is CASSPGKDNSPLHF.

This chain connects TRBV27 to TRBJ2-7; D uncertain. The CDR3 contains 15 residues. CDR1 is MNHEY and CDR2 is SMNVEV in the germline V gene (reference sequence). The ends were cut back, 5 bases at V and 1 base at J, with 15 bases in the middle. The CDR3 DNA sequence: TGTGCCAGCAGTCGAGCCTTTACAGTGTCCTACGAGCAGTACTTC. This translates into CASSRAFTVSYEQYF.

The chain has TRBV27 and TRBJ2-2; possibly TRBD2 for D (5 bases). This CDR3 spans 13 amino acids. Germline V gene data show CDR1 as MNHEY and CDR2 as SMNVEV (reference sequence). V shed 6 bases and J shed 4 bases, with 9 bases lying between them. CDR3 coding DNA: TGTGCCAGCAGATCTAGCTCCACCGGGGAGCTGTTTTTT. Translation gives CASRSSSTGELFF.

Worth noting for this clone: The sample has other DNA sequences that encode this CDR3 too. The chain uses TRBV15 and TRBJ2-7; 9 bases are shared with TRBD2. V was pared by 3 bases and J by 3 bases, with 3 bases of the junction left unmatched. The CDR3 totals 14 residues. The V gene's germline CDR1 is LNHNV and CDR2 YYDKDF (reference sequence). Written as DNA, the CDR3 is TGTGCCACCAGCAGCTATAGCGGGAGCTACGAGCAGTACTTC. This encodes CATSSYSGSYEQYF.

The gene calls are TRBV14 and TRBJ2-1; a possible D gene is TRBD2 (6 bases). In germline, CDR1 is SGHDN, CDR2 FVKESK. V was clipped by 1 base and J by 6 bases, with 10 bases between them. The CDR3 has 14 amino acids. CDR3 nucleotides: TGTGCCAGCAGCCAAGTCCCCGGGGGCAATGAGCAGTTCTTC. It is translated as CASSQVPGGNEQFF.

The CDR3 DNA is TGTGCCAGCAGTTTATCTCTGGCGGTTGCCTACGAGCAGTACTTC. It translates to CASSLSLAVAYEQYF. This rearrangement joins TRBV27 to TRBJ2-7, with unresolved D. This CDR3 spans 15 amino acids. Trimming left V 0 bases short and J 2 bases short, with 11 bases between. The germline V gene encodes CDR1 MNHEY and CDR2 SMNVEV (reference sequence).

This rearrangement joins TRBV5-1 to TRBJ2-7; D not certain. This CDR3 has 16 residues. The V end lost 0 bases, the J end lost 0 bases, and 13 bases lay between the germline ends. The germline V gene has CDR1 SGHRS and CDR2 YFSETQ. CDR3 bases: TGCGCCAGCAGCTTGGGCCGGGCCCAGGTCTCCTACGAGCAGTACTTC. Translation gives CASSLGRAQVSYEQYF.

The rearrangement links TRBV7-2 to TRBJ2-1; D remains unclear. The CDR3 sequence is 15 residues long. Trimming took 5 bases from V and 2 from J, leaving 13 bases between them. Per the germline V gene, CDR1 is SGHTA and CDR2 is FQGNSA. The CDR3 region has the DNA TGTGCCAGCAGCCTAGGGTCCTCCACCTACAATGAGCAGTTCTTC. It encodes CASSLGSSTYNEQFF.

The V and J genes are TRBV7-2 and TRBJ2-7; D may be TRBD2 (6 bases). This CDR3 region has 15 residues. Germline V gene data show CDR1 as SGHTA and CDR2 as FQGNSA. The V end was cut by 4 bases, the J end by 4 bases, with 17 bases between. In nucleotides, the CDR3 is TGTGCCAGCAGCTCTCAGGGACTGCGGGCATACGAGCAGTACTTC. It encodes CASSSQGLRAYEQYF.

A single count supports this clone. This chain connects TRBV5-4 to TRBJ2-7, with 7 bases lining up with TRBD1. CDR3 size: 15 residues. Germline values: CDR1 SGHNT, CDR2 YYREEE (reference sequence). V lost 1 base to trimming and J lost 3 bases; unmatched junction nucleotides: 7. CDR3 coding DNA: TGTGCCAGCAGCTTGATCGGGACAGCCAACTACGAGCAGTACTTC. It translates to CASSLIGTANYEQYF.

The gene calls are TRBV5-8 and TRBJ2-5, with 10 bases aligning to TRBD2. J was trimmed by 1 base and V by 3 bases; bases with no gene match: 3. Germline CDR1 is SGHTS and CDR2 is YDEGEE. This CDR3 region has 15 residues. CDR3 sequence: CASSYGLAVQETQYF. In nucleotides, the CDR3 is TGTGCCAGCAGCTACGGACTAGCGGTCCAAGAGACCCAGTACTTC.

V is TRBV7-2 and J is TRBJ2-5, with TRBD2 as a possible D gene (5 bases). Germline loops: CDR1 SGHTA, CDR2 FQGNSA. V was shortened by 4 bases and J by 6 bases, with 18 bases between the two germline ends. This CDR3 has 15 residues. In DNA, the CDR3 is TGTGCCAGCAGCTCCCGCGCGGAGGACGGGAAGACCCAGTACTTC. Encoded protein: CASSSRAEDGKTQYF.

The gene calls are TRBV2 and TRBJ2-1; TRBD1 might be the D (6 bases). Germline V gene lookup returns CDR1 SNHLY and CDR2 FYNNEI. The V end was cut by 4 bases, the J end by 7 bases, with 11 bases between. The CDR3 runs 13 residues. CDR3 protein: CASSGGPANEQFF. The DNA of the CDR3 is TGTGCCAGCAGTGGGGGGCCTGCAAATGAGCAGTTCTTC.

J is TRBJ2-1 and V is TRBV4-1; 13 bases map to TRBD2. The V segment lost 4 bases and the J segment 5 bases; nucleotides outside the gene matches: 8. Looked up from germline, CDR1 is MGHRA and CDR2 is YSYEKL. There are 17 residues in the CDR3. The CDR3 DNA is TGCGCCAGCAGCCTCGGGACTAGCGGGGCCTTCAACAATGAGCAGTTCTTC. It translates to CASSLGTSGAFNNEQFF.

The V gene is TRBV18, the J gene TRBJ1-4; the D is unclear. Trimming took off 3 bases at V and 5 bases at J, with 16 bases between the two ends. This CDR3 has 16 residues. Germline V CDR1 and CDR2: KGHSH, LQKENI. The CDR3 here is CASSPAGRGLNEKLFF. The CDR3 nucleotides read TGTGCCAGCTCACCCGCAGGAAGAGGACTAAATGAAAAACTGTTTTTT.

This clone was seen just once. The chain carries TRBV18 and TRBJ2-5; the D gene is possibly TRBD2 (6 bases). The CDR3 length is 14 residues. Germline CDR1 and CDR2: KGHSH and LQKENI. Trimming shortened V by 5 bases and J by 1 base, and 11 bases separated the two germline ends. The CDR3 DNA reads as TGTGCCAGCTCATACCGGGACTCCCAAGAGACCCAGTACTTC. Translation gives CASSYRDSQETQYF.

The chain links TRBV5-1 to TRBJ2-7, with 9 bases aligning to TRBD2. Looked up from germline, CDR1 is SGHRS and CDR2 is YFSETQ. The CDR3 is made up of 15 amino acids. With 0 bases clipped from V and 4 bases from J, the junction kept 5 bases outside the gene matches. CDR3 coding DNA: TGCGCCAGCAGCTTGGCCGGGACTAGCAGGTACGAGCAGTACTTC. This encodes CASSLAGTSRYEQYF.

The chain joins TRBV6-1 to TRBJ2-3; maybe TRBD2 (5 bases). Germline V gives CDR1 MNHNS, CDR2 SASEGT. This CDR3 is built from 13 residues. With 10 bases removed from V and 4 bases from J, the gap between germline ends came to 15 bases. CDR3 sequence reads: CATSMRAADTQYF. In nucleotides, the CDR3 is TGTGCCACCTCCATGAGAGCGGCAGATACGCAGTATTTT.

The CDR3 bases are TGTGCCTGGAGTGCGGTAGGGATCGGCGAGCAGTACTTC. It codes for CAWSAVGIGEQYF. This chain joins TRBV30 and TRBJ2-7; D call uncertain. In germline, CDR1 is GTSNPN, CDR2 SVGIG (reference sequence). The CDR3 has 13 residues. Trimming shortened V by 1 base and J by 6 bases, and 13 bases separated the two germline ends.

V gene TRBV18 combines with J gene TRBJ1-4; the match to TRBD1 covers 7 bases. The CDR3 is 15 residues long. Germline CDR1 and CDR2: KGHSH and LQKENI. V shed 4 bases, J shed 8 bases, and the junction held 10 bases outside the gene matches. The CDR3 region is CASSQLQGSAEKLFF. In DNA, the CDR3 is TGTGCCAGCTCACAACTACAGGGGAGCGCGGAAAAACTGTTTTTT.

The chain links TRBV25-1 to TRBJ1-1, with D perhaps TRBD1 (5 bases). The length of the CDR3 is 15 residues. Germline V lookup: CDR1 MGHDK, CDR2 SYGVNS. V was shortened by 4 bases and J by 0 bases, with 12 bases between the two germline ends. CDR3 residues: CASSAGTVMNTEAFF. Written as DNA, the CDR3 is TGTGCCAGCAGTGCAGGGACGGTGATGAACACTGAAGCTTTCTTT.

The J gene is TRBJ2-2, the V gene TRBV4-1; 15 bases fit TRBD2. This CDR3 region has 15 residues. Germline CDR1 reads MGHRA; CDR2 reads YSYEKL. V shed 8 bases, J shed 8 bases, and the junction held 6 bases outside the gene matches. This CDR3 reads CASGSGLAGGGELFF. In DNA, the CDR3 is TGCGCCAGCGGTTCGGGACTAGCGGGAGGAGGGGAGCTGTTTTTT.

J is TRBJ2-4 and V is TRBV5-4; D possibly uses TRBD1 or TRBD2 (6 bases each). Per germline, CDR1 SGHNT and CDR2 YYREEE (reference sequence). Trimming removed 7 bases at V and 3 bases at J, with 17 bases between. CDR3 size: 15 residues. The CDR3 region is CASGVGGPHKNIQYF. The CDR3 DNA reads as TGTGCCAGCGGGGTTGGGGGGCCCCACAAAAACATTCAGTACTTC.

CDR3 loop: CASSLAGGDGYTF. The CDR3 bases are TGTGCCAGCAGCTTAGCAGGGGGGGATGGCTACACCTTC. V is TRBV7-8 and J is TRBJ1-2; weak D call: TRBD1 (6 bases). The ends were cut back, 0 bases at V and 6 bases at J, with 8 bases in the middle. The CDR3 has 13 amino acids. Germline V gene sequence: CDR1 SGHVS, CDR2 FQNEAQ.

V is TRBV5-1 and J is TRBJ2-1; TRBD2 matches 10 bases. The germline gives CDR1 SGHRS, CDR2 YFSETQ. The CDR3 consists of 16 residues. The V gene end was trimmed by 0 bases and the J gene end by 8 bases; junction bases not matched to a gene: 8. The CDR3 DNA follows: TGCGCCAGCAGCTTGGGGCCTAGCGGGAGTTTCTATGAGCAGTTCTTC. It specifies CASSLGPSGSFYEQFF.

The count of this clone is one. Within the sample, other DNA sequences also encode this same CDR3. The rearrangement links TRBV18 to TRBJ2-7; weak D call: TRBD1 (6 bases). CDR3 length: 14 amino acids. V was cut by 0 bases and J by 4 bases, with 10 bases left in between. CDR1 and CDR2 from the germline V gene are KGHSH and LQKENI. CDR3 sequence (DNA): TGTGCCAGCTCACCACCGGGACATTCTTACGAGCAGTACTTC. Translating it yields CASSPPGHSYEQYF.